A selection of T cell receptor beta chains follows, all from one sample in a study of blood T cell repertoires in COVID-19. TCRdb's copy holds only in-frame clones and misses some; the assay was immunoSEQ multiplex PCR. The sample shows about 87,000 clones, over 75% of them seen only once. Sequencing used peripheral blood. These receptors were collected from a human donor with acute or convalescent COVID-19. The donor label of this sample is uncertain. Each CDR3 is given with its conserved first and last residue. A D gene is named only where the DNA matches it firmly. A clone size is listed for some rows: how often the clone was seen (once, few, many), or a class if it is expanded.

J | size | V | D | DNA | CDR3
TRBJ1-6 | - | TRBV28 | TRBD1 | TGTGCCAGCACATTCTCGACAGGGTATAATTCACCCCTCCACTTT | CASTFSTGYNSPLHF
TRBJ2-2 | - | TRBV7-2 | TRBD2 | TGTGCCAGCAGCCCCCCGGGACTACCTGGCACCGGGGAGCTGTTTTTT | CASSPPGLPGTGELFF
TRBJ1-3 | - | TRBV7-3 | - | TGTGCCAGCAGCCTCAACATGGGGCAGGGAAACACCATATATTTT | CASSLNMGQGNTIYF
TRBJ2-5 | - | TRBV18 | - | TGTGCCAGCTCACCACCGGCTCTAGTAGAGACCCAGTACTTC | CASSPPALVETQYF
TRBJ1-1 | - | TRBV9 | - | TGTGCCAGCAGCGCCCAAGGGAGTATGAACACTGAAGCTTTCTTT | CASSAQGSMNTEAFF
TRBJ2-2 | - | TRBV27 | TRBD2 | TGTGCCAGCAGCCCTTTAGGCGGGGGGGTCACCGGGGAGCTGTTTTTT | CASSPLGGGVTGELFF
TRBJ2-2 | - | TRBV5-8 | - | TGTGCCAGCAGCCCACGGACAAGACCGAACACCGGGGAGCTGTTTTTT | CASSPRTRPNTGELFF
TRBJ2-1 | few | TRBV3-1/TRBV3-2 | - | TGTGCCAGCAGCCAAGTCGGTGAGCAGTTCTTC | CASSQVGEQFF
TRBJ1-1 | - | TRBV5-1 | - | TGCGCCAGCAGCCAGGGGCAGAACATGGCTTTCTTT | CASSQGQNMAFF
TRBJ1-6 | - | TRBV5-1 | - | TGCGCCAGCAGGAAAGGGGACTCCTATAATTCACCCCTCCACTTT | CASRKGDSYNSPLHF
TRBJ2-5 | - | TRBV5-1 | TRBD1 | TGCGCCAGCAGCGGGGCGGGACAGGGCCAAGAGACCCAGTACTTC | CASSGAGQGQETQYF
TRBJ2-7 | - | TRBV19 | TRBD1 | TGTGCCAGTAGTATAGATCCCGGACAGGGGGACGAGCAGTACTTC | CASSIDPGQGDEQYF
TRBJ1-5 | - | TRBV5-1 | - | TGCGCCAGCAGCTTGGGACACCCCTATAGCAATCAGCCCCAGCATTTT | CASSLGHPYSNQPQHF
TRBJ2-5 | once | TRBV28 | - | TGTGCCACCTCAGGGCTATTAGAGACCCAGTACTTC | CATSGLLETQYF
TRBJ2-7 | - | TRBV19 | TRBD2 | TGTGCCAGTAGTCCGTTGACTAGCGGAACCTACGAGCAGTACTTC | CASSPLTSGTYEQYF
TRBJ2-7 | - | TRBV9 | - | TGTGCCAGCAGCCCCCTGGGGAGCTCCTACGAGCAGTACTTC | CASSPLGSSYEQYF
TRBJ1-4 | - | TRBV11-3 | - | TGTGCCAGCAGCTTAGGAGACAGACATGAAAAACTGTTTTTT | CASSLGDRHEKLFF
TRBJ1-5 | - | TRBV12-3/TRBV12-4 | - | TGTGCCAGCAGTTTGCAGTACAATCAGCCCCAGCATTTT | CASSLQYNQPQHF
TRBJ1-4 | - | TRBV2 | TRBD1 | TGTGCCAGCAGTATACAGGGGGTAACTAATGAAAAACTGTTTTTT | CASSIQGVTNEKLFF